The clone carrying this T cell receptor (beta chain) came up many times. Its target is unknown. Quantitative barcoded 5'-RACE was used to prepare TCR beta libraries. TCRdb reanalysed the 5' RACE reads using MiXCR and keeps one entry per CDR3 protein. Among 250,000 to 400,000 distinct CDR3 sequences listed, 9.5% to 13% were seen once. These data originate in a study of CD8 T cells in ankylosing spondylitis. Losses at the gene ends were 0 bases for V and 3 bases for J; bases not matched to a gene: 8. The CDR3 has 16 residues. Study-level results: Researchers reportedly found disease-linked clones significantly enriched in matched ankylosing spondylitis synovial fluid. Relatively scarce in peripheral blood, disease-linked clones were CD8+.

The sequenced sample was blood, either unsorted or a sorted T cell fraction (not recorded which). The source is a female donor with ankylosing spondylitis or in good health (not recorded which). This chain uses TRBV12-3 or TRBV12-4 with TRBJ2-7, with 7 bases matching TRBD2. The CDR3 here is CASSLALGGTHYEQYF. The DNA for the CDR3 is TGTGCCAGCAGTTTAGCGTTGGGAGGGACCCACTACGAGCAGTACTTC.